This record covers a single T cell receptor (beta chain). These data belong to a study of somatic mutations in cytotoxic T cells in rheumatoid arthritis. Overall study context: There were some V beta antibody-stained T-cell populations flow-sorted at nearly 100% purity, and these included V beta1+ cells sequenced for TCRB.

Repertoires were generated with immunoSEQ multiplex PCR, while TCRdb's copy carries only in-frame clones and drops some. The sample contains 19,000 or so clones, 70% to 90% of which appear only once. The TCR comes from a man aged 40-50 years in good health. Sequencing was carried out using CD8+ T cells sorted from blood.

The CDR3 region has the DNA TGTGCCACCGGACAAACAGAGGGGGTCATCTCTGGAAACACCATATATTTT. It translates to CATGQTEGVISGNTIYF. The rearrangement links TRBV15 to TRBJ1-3; D is perhaps TRBD1 (6 bases). There are 17 residues in the CDR3. V shed 8 bases and J shed 0 bases, with 20 bases lying between them. Germline V lookup: CDR1 LNHNV, CDR2 YYDKDF (reference sequence).